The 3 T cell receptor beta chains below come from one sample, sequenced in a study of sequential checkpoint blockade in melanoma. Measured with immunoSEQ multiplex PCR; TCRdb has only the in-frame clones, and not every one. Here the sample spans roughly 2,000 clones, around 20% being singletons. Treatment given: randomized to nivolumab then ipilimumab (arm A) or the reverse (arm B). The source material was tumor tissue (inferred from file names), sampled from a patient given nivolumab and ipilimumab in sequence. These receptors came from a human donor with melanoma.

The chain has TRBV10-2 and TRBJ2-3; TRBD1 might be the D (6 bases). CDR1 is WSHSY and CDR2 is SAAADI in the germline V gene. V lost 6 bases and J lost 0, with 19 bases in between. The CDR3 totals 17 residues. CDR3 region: CASRGPHRDTSTDTQYF. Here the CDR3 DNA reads TGCGCCAGCAGGGGTCCACACAGGGATACTAGCACAGATACGCAGTATTTT.

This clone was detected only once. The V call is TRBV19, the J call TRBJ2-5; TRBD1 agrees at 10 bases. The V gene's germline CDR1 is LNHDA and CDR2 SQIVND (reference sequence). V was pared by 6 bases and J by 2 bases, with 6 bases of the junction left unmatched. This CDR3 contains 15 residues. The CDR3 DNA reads TGTGCCAGTAGCGCCCGGGACAGGGGTCAAGAGACCCAGTACTTC. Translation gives CASSARDRGQETQYF. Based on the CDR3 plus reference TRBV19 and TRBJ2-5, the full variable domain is DGGITQSPKYLFRKEGQNVTLSCEQNLNHDAMYWYRQDPGQGLRLIYYSQIVNDFQKGDIAEGYSVSREKKESFPLTVTSAQKNPTAFYLCASSARDRGQETQYFGPGTRLLVL.

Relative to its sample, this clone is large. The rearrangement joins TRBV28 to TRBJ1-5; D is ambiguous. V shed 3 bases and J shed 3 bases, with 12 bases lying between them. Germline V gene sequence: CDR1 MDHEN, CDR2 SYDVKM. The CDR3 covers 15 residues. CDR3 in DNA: TGTGCCAGCAGTTTGATTCAGGCCACCAATCAGCCCCAGCATTTT. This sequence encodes CASSLIQATNQPQHF.